What follows are 25 T cell receptor beta chains derived from one specimen sequenced in a study of blood T cell repertoires in COVID-19. Profiled with immunoSEQ multiplex PCR; TCRdb holds only in-frame clones, not every one. The sample has 150,000 to 200,000 clones, around 81% seen once. The sequencing sample was made of PBMCs or T cells enriched from blood (not recorded which). The receptors were gathered from a man in his forties who had recovered from COVID-19.

The V and J genes are TRBV24-1 and TRBJ1-2, with D maybe TRBD1 (6 bases). V was shortened by 2 bases and J by 3 bases, with 15 bases between the two germline ends. CDR1 and CDR2 (germline): KGHDR, SFDVKD. This CDR3 has 16 residues. DNA of the CDR3: TGTGCCACCAGTGATTCTTGGGGGCTCCATTACTATGGCTACACCTTC. Its protein is CATSDSWGLHYYGYTF.

The CDR3 is CASSFSDSNQPQHF. The CDR3 DNA reads TGTGCCAGCAGCTTTAGCGATAGCAATCAGCCCCAGCATTTT. This rearrangement joins TRBV7-9 to TRBJ1-5; the D is unclear. V was shortened by 3 bases and J by 0 bases, with 6 bases between the two germline ends. The CDR3 extends over 14 amino acids. Germline-derived CDR1 and CDR2 are SEHNR and FQNEAQ (reference sequence).

V usage is TRBV3-1 (or the pseudogene TRBV3-2) and J usage is TRBJ1-5; D is perhaps TRBD1 (6 bases). The V gene's germline CDR1 is LGHDT and CDR2 YNNKEL (reference sequence). Between the trimmed V and J ends, which lost 1 base and 9 bases, there was a span of 13 bases. This CDR3 is 14 amino acids long. Here the CDR3 reads CASSQGGGNRPQHF. CDR3 coding DNA: TGTGCCAGCAGCCAAGGAGGGGGAAATAGGCCCCAGCATTTT.

A single count supports this clone. The chain carries TRBV10-2 and TRBJ1-5; D ambiguous. V was cut by 3 bases and J by 4 bases, with 4 bases left in between. The CDR3 totals 12 residues. Germline CDR1 WSHSY, CDR2 SAAADI. DNA of the CDR3: TGCGCCAGCAGTGACGGTAATCAGCCCCAGCATTTT. Encoded protein: CASSDGNQPQHF.

The V gene is TRBV18, the J gene TRBJ1-2, with D unclear. V gave up 3 bases and J gave up 2 bases, with 10 bases separating them. The CDR3 is 14 amino acids. Germline values: CDR1 KGHSH, CDR2 LQKENI. The CDR3 region has the DNA TGTGCCAGCTCACCCAAGAGACAAAACTATGGCTACACCTTC. This translates into CASSPKRQNYGYTF.

The table lists this clone with a count of one. The chain has TRBV30 and TRBJ2-1, with TRBD1 matching 10 bases. Germline V gene lookup returns CDR1 GTSNPN and CDR2 SVGIG (reference sequence). The ends lost 1 base at V and 7 bases at J; junction bases unmatched: 7. CDR3 length: 15 residues. CDR3 loop: CAWSAGTGVENEQFF. The CDR3 nucleotides are TGTGCCTGGAGTGCGGGGACAGGGGTTGAAAATGAGCAGTTCTTC. Full variable domain (missing parts from reference TRBV30 and TRBJ2-1): SQTIHQWPATLVQPVGSPLSLECTVEGTSNPNLYWYRQAAGRGLQLLFYSVGIGQISSEVPQNLSASRPQDRQFILSSKKLLLSDSGFYLCAWSAGTGVENEQFFGPGTRLTVL.

The V call is TRBV11-2, the J call TRBJ1-2, with 10 bases lining up with TRBD1. CDR1 is SGHAT, CDR2 FQNNGV, per germline. Unmatched junction bases numbered 0, after V lost 3 bases and J lost 5 bases. The CDR3 has 13 residues. The CDR3 nucleotides are TGTGCCAGCAGCTTGGACAGGGGGTATGGCTACACCTTC. This translates into CASSLDRGYGYTF.

The V call is TRBV12-3 or TRBV12-4, the J call TRBJ2-1, with TRBD2 matching 8 bases. The CDR3 length is 13 residues. V gave up 9 bases and J gave up 8 bases; unmatched junction bases: 9. CDR3 sequence: CASWTSTQYEQFF. DNA for the CDR3: TGTGCCAGTTGGACTAGCACCCAATATGAGCAGTTCTTC.

The J gene is TRBJ1-1, the V gene TRBV5-8; D remains ambiguous. CDR1 is SGHTS and CDR2 is YDEGEE in the germline V gene. V was shortened by 2 bases and J by 11 bases, with 19 bases between the two germline ends. This CDR3 spans 14 amino acids. This CDR3 is CASSFGRVPLRAFF. The CDR3 bases are TGTGCCAGCAGCTTCGGCAGAGTACCCCTGAGGGCTTTCTTT.

The chain uses TRBV18 and TRBJ2-3; maybe TRBD2 (6 bases). V lost 6 bases and J lost 5, with 18 bases in between. This CDR3 is 15 amino acids long. Germline-derived CDR1 and CDR2 are KGHSH and LQKENI. DNA of the CDR3: TGTGCCAGCTCCCGCACTCGGACGGAGGGAGATACGCAGTATTTT. Its translation: CASSRTRTEGDTQYF.

This clone was seen only a few times. The rearrangement uses TRBV11-1 and TRBJ1-2; 8 positions agree with TRBD1. The ends lost 5 bases at V and 6 bases at J; junction bases unmatched: 11. Germline lookup yields CDR1 SGHAT and CDR2 FQDESV (reference sequence). The CDR3 covers 15 residues. The CDR3 sequence is CASSPRTGRFNGYTF. The CDR3 nucleotides are TGTGCCAGCAGCCCCCGGACAGGGCGCTTCAATGGCTACACCTTC.

The rearrangement uses TRBV12-5 and TRBJ2-2; D uncertain. The germline gives CDR1 LGHNT, CDR2 FRNRAP. The CDR3 totals 18 residues. Deletions cut 3 bases from V and 3 bases from J, with 20 bases between. CDR3 DNA: TGTGCTAGTGGTTTAGAGAGGATCGCTGGAACCCACACCGGGGAGCTGTTTTTT. Amino acids: CASGLERIAGTHTGELFF.

The chain couples TRBV6-5 to TRBJ1-2, with 9 bases identical to TRBD1. This CDR3 region has 15 residues. Germline-derived CDR1 and CDR2 are MNHEY and SVGAGI. Losses at the gene ends were 6 bases for V and 8 bases for J; bases not matched to a gene: 13. The CDR3 sequence: CASSFTGGSIGGYTF. The CDR3 DNA reads as TGTGCCAGCAGCTTTACAGGGGGCTCGATTGGAGGCTACACCTTC.

The chain combines TRBV24-1 with TRBJ1-1, with D maybe TRBD1 (6 bases). The germline CDR1 and CDR2 sequences are KGHDR and SFDVKD. V was shortened by 7 bases and J by 8 bases, with 13 bases between the two germline ends. The CDR3 is 12 amino acids. The DNA of the CDR3 is TGTGCCACCAGGGTACAGGGTCGGGAAGCTTTCTTT. Its protein is CATRVQGREAFF.

The chain employs TRBV9 and TRBJ2-7; 8 bases match TRBD2. Germline V CDR1 and CDR2: SGDLS, YYNGEE. CDR3 length: 16 residues. Germline trimming cut 3 bases from V and 5 bases from J; bases unmatched to any gene: 13. The CDR3 DNA reads TGTGCCAGCAGCGCGGCGGAGCGGGGGTTGGTTCACGAGCAGTACGTC. Translation gives CASSAAERGLVHEQYV.

The chain recombines TRBV6-1 with TRBJ2-7; perhaps TRBD1 as D (6 bases). The germline V and J ends were trimmed by 5 bases and 7 bases, with 12 bases remaining between them. The germline V gene has CDR1 MNHNS and CDR2 SASEGT. The CDR3 has 12 residues. The chain's CDR3 is CASSYDRKEQYV. The CDR3 DNA reads TGTGCCAGCAGTTATGACAGGAAGGAGCAGTACGTC.

The chain carries TRBV18 and TRBJ1-6; D possibly corresponds to TRBD1 (6 bases). In germline, CDR1 is KGHSH, CDR2 LQKENI. With 3 bases removed from V and 0 bases from J, the gap between germline ends came to 12 bases. The CDR3 totals 17 residues. The CDR3 region is CASSPDRTSSYNSPLHF. The CDR3 nucleotides read TGTGCCAGCTCACCCGACAGGACCTCCTCCTATAATTCACCCCTCCACTTT.

The V gene is TRBV6-5, the J gene TRBJ1-1; D remains unclear. The CDR3 totals 13 residues. The germline V gene has CDR1 MNHEY and CDR2 SVGAGI. Between the trimmed V and J ends, which lost 2 bases and 1 base, there was a span of 5 bases. CDR3 residues: CASSYGGNTEAFF. CDR3 DNA: TGTGCCAGCAGTTACGGCGGGAACACTGAAGCTTTCTTT.

This chain connects TRBV18 to TRBJ2-5, with TRBD1 matching 8 bases. Germline V gives CDR1 KGHSH, CDR2 LQKENI. Losses at the gene ends were 5 bases for V and 5 bases for J; bases not matched to a gene: 10. The CDR3 runs to 15 residues. CDR3 nucleotides: TGTGCCAGCTCAACGACCAGGGGGCGCGTGGAGACCCAGTACTTC. Residues: CASSTTRGRVETQYF.

The rearrangement uses TRBV6-2 or TRBV6-3 and TRBJ2-3, with 15 bases fitting TRBD2. This CDR3 is 18 amino acids long. Germline CDR1 MNHEY, CDR2 SVGEGT. After removal of 3 bases from V and 4 bases from J, the junction contained 8 bases not matched to a gene. The CDR3 coding sequence is TGTGCCAGCAGTTATGGGACTAGCGGGGGGAAGGTGGCAGATACGCAGTATTTT. Translating it yields CASSYGTSGGKVADTQYF.

V and J are TRBV11-1 and TRBJ2-1; D possibly corresponds to TRBD1 (6 bases). Trimming took 3 bases from V and 3 from J, leaving 12 bases between them. The CDR3 is 15 amino acids. The germline gives CDR1 SGHAT, CDR2 FQDESV (reference sequence). The chain's CDR3 is CASSFGQGYYNEQFF. CDR3 DNA sequence: TGTGCCAGCAGCTTTGGGCAGGGGTACTACAATGAGCAGTTCTTC.

The chain has TRBV18 and TRBJ1-5; D is uncertain. This CDR3 has 15 amino acids. CDR1 and CDR2 from the germline V gene are KGHSH and LQKENI. Trimming stripped 2 bases from V and 6 bases from J, with 14 bases between. The CDR3 region has the DNA TGTGCCAGCTCACCAGAGGGCCCCGGGCGTCAGCCCCAGCATTTT. Its protein product is CASSPEGPGRQPQHF.

The chain joins TRBV19 to TRBJ1-1; TRBD1 is a possible D gene (5 bases). The CDR3 has 13 residues. The germline V gene has CDR1 LNHDA and CDR2 SQIVND (reference sequence). V shed 9 bases and J shed 1 base, with 12 bases lying between them. CDR3 sequence: CASGQGGNTEAFF. Here the CDR3 DNA reads TGTGCCAGCGGCCAGGGAGGGAACACTGAAGCTTTCTTT.

V usage is TRBV3-1 (or the pseudogene TRBV3-2) and J usage is TRBJ1-4; D gene ambiguous. From germline, CDR1 is LGHDT and CDR2 YNNKEL (reference sequence). The CDR3 spans 16 residues. The V gene lost 3 bases and the J gene lost 8 bases, with 19 bases spanning the gap. The chain's CDR3 is CASSHHRGREREKLFF. In DNA, the CDR3 is TGTGCCAGCAGCCATCACCGCGGCCGGGAGCGGGAAAAACTGTTTTTT.

This sequence joins TRBV30 and TRBJ1-1, with 7 bases aligning to TRBD1. The CDR3 contains 13 residues. Germline values: CDR1 GTSNPN, CDR2 SVGIG (reference sequence). The ends lost 5 bases at V and 0 bases at J; junction bases unmatched: 3. This chain's CDR3 is CAWDREMNTEAFF. The CDR3 DNA is TGTGCCTGGGACAGGGAGATGAACACTGAAGCTTTCTTT.